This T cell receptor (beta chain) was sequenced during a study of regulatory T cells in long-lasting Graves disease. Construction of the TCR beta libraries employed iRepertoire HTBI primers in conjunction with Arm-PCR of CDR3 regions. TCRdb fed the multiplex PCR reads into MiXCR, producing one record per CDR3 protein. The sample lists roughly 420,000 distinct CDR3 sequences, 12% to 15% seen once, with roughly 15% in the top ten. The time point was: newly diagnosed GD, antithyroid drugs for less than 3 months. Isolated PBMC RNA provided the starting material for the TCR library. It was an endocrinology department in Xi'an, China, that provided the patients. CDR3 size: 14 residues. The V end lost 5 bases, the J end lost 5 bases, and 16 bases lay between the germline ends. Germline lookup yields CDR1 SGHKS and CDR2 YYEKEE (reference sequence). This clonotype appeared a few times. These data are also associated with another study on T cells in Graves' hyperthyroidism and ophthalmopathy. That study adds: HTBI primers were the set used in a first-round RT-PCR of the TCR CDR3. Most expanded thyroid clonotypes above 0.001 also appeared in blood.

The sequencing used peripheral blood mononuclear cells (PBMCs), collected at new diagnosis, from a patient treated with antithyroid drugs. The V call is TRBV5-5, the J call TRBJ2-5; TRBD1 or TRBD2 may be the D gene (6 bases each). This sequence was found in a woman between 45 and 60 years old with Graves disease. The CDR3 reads CASRGKGGSETQYF. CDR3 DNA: TGTGCCAGCAGGGGAAAGGGGGGTTCGGAGACCCAGTACTTC.